The rows below give T cell receptor beta chains drawn from one sample of a study of shared clonotypes between healthy human individuals. TCRdb keeps only in-frame clones here, not all; method: immunoSEQ multiplex PCR. This sample has 1,500,000 or so clones; about 98.5% occur once, and the top ten carry approximately 0.4%. The sequenced sample was naive CD4+ T cells sorted from blood. The receptors originated from a man younger than 45 in good health. Both conserved end residues are part of each CDR3. The D gene is left open where the match is weak. Clone size is stated in some rows and not others, as once, few, many or a class when expanded.

j_call,d_call,cdr3_length,clone_size,v_call,cdr3_nt,cdr3_aa
TRBJ2-1,.,14,.,TRBV19,TGTGCCAGTAGGGGGTACCCTATCTCCAATGAGCAGTTCTTC,CASRGYPISNEQFF
TRBJ2-7,.,14,.,TRBV5-1,TGCGCCAGCAAGATGCGGGCAGAGGGTTACGAGCAGTACTTC,CASKMRAEGYEQYF
TRBJ2-3,TRBD1,16,.,TRBV18,TGTGCCAGCTCACTCTTCAGGACAGGGAACACAGATACGCAGTATTTT,CASSLFRTGNTDTQYF
TRBJ1-1,TRBD1,12,.,TRBV2,TGTGCCAGCAGGGACAGGGGGGATGAAGCTTTCTTT,CASRDRGDEAFF
TRBJ1-3,.,15,.,TRBV30,TGTGCCTGGAGTGTACCCATAGGATCTGGAAACACCATATATTTT,CAWSVPIGSGNTIYF
TRBJ2-7,TRBD1,15,.,TRBV19,TGTGCCAGTAGTCAGACAGGGCAGGGGGCCTACGAGCAGTACTTC,CASSQTGQGAYEQYF
TRBJ2-1,.,16,once,TRBV4-2,TGTGCCAGCAGCCGCCGACTAATAGTTGGCGTTTCCGAGCAGTTCTTC,CASSRRLIVGVSEQFF
TRBJ2-7,.,12,.,TRBV11-2,TGTGCCAGCAGCTCCATCTCCTACGAGCAGTACTTC,CASSSISYEQYF
TRBJ1-1,TRBD1,13,.,TRBV2,TGTGCCAGCGTGAGGACAGGGAACTCGGAAGCTTTCTTT,CASVRTGNSEAFF
TRBJ2-4,.,15,.,TRBV7-9,TGTGCCAGCAGCCTAGGGACGGTAGCCAAAAACATTCAGTACTTC,CASSLGTVAKNIQYF
TRBJ1-5,.,15,.,TRBV2,TGTGCCATCCCGGGGGCAATTACCAGCAATCAGCCCCAGCATTTT,CAIPGAITSNQPQHF
TRBJ2-5,.,15,.,TRBV7-6,TGTGCCAGCAGCCAGGGGCCAGGGGATGGCGAGACCCAGTACTTC,CASSQGPGDGETQYF
TRBJ2-7,TRBD2,16,.,TRBV7-9,TGTGCCAGCAGTCCCCAGGCGCTAGCGGGGACCTACGAGCAGTACTTC,CASSPQALAGTYEQYF
TRBJ2-7,TRBD2,16,.,TRBV4-1,TGCGCCAGCAGCCAAGGTGGACTAGCGGCGGCAGGTGAGCAGTACTTC,CASSQGGLAAAGEQYF
TRBJ1-1,.,13,.,TRBV28,TGTGCCAGCAGTTTCGTTGGGAACACTGAAGCTTTCTTT,CASSFVGNTEAFF
TRBJ2-7,TRBD1,17,.,TRBV4-1,TGCGCCAGCAGCCAATTCCATACCGGGACAGGGGCCTACGAGCAGTACTTC,CASSQFHTGTGAYEQYF
TRBJ1-1,.,13,once,TRBV7-8,TGTGCCAGCAAAGGAACAGGGAACACTGAAGCTTTCTTT,CASKGTGNTEAFF
TRBJ1-1,.,14,.,TRBV28,TGTGCCAGCAGTTTGCTAGGGAGGAGCACTGAAGCTTTCTTT,CASSLLGRSTEAFF
TRBJ2-3,.,15,once,TRBV7-9,TGTGCCAGCAGCTTGGGTGGGACTAGCACAGATACGCAGTATTTT,CASSLGGTSTDTQYF
TRBJ2-5,.,9,.,TRBV29-1,TGCAGCGTGGGCGAGACCCAGTACTTC,CSVGETQYF
TRBJ1-5,.,13,.,TRBV7-2,TGTGCCAGCAGCTCCCAGACTAATCAGCCCCAGCATTTT,CASSSQTNQPQHF
TRBJ2-5,TRBD2,15,.,TRBV28,TGTGCCAGCAGTTCGCAAGCTAGCGGCAAAGAGACCCAGTACTTC,CASSSQASGKETQYF
TRBJ1-5,.,12,.,TRBV7-2,TGTGCCAGCAGCTTAAATAATCAGCCCCAGCATTTT,CASSLNNQPQHF
TRBJ1-1,.,14,.,TRBV7-3,TGTGCCAGCAGCTTAGAAAGGGGATACACTGAAGCTTTCTTT,CASSLERGYTEAFF
TRBJ2-2,TRBD1,15,.,TRBV7-8,TGTGCCAGCAGCTTACTGGGGACAGGCACCGGGGAGCTGTTTTTT,CASSLLGTGTGELFF